The entry below gives a single T cell receptor beta chain sequence along with its context. There is no known antigen for this receptor. No much larger clone is present one base from it, and per-base qualities are unavailable. This CDR3 is also generated by other DNA sequences in the sample. This entry is derived from a study of OX40 agonist ivuxolimab in advanced cancers. Turning to the overall study: Ivuxolimab was an agonistic, fully human IgG2 monoclonal antibody directed against OX40 (CD134), a costimulatory receptor. The paper covers the monotherapy dose-escalation part of the phase I ivuxolimab trial, which included N ≈ 52 patients. In the dose-escalation cohort, 82.7% of patients were male, and the mean age was about 55 years, with a range of about 23 to 85. Prior anti-PD-1, anti-PD-L1 or anti-CTLA-4 therapy was permitted, and about two fifths of dose-escalation patients had received checkpoint inhibitors. Three dose-escalation patients achieved partial responses, one with hepatocellular carcinoma and two with cutaneous melanoma. Of the approximately 54 dose-escalation patients, hepatocellular carcinoma was present in roughly 19, melanoma in approximately 15, renal cell carcinoma in 9 and head and neck cancer in 9. The point of sequencing TCRbeta in the periphery was to test whether ivuxolimab changed TCR sequence diversity and drove clonal T-cell expansion. Intravenous ivuxolimab was administered to patients every 2 weeks at six dose levels: 0.01, 0.1, 0.3, 1.5, 3 and 10 mg/kg.

Including cysteine and phenylalanine, the CDR3 has 13 amino acids. The read is trimmed to its CDR3 DNA, 39 bases read in frame from base 1. V gives up 3 bases and J gives up 2 bases, and the segment between their germline ends measures 7 bases. CDR1 KGHSH and CDR2 LQKENI were looked up in the germline V gene. The paper as a whole reports these results and caveats: In the 0.1-3.0 mg/kg groups, partial responders had among the lowest normalized peripheral clonal expansion, particularly in CD8+ T cells. Clonal expansion of both CD4+ and CD8+ blood T cells was observed from baseline to week 6 at doses 0.1 to 3.0 mg/kg. Low levels of normalized T-cell clonal expansion were also shown by some nonresponding patients. The antigen specificity of the peripheral T cells that underwent clonal expansion was not determined. On average, CD8+ T cells showed more expanded clones than CD4+ T cells after ivuxolimab.

Patients with a history of autoimmune disease or receiving systemic immunosuppression were excluded from the trial. Peripheral blood for TCR sequencing was collected from all dose cohorts at baseline, on cycle 4 day 1, and on cycle 7 day 1. Samples came from an open-label, multicenter, first-in-human phase I dose-escalation trial of ivuxolimab. Adults with locally advanced or metastatic head and neck squamous cell, hepatocellular, melanoma or renal cell carcinoma were enrolled in the trial. Before TCR sequencing, CD4+ T cells and CD8+ T cells were sorted from peripheral blood as separate populations. For sequencing of the TCRbeta CDR3 region, genomic DNA was extracted from the sorted cells. The immunoSEQ Assay was used to sequence the TCRbeta CDR3 regions. What TCRdb holds here is the immuneACCESS table cut down to in-frame rearrangements. Part of the clones is not present; checked against another copy, under half of the missing clones reflect an unresolved V gene, and the others are unexplained. Counted in this sample were approximately 78,000 clones; about 88% of them appeared once. The leading ten clones occupy about 1% of the sample.

This clonotype was obtained from an adult with an advanced solid tumor such as melanoma, head and neck, liver or kidney cancer. The sequenced sample was CD4+ or CD8+ T cells sorted from blood, obtained in a trial of the OX40 agonist ivuxolimab. The chain joins TRBV18 to TRBJ1-2; no D gene is confidently identified. The CDR3 protein: CASSPDGNYGYTF. The DNA sequence is as follows: TGTGCCAGCTCACCTGACGGAAACTATGGCTACACCTTC.